A selection of T cell receptor beta chains follows, all from one sample in a study of technical replicates of blood from a handful of donors. Libraries were prepared by immunoSEQ multiplex PCR; TCRdb keeps only in-frame clonotypes and omits some of them. The sample contains tens of thousands of clones, about 94% of which appear only once. The source material was PBMCs. The receptor set was obtained from a human donor in good health. Some clones in this sample may be carry-over from other donors' samples. The CDR3 runs from the conserved cysteine through the conserved F or W. D genes are given only for firm matches. Some rows mark clone size as missing; the rest say once, few, many or name a class of expanded clone.

TRBV7-2,once,TRBJ1-1,NA,CASSFSGSNTEAFF,TGTGCCAGCAGCTTCTCCGGGTCGAACACTGAAGCTTTCTTT
TRBV7-8,NA,TRBJ2-7,NA,CASSLDRVYEQYF,TGTGCCAGCAGCTTAGACAGGGTTTACGAGCAGTACTTC
TRBV13,NA,TRBJ2-1,NA,CASSLGSSYNEQFF,TGTGCCAGCAGCTTGGGGAGCTCCTACAATGAGCAGTTCTTC
TRBV7-9,NA,TRBJ1-4,TRBD1,CASSLPAGQGGEKLFF,TGTGCCAGCAGCCTCCCGGCGGGACAGGGGGGTGAAAAACTGTTTTTT
TRBV5-1,NA,TRBJ2-1,TRBD2,CASSLLISGGAVNEQFF,TGCGCCAGCAGCTTACTGATTAGCGGGGGGGCCGTAAATGAGCAGTTCTTC
TRBV2,NA,TRBJ1-2,TRBD1,CASTRQGFYGYTF,TGTGCCAGCACCAGACAGGGTTTCTATGGCTACACCTTC
TRBV1,NA,TRBJ2-4,NA,CTSSQDPHTSGRKNIQYF,TGCACCAGCAGCCAAGATCCCCATACTAGCGGAAGGAAAAACATTCAGTACTTC
TRBV27,once,TRBJ2-1,TRBD2,CASSPTGSGGDEQFF,TGTGCCAGCAGTCCTACTGGGAGCGGGGGTGATGAGCAGTTCTTC
TRBV4-1,once,TRBJ2-7,NA,CASSQDRAISGEQYF,TGCGCCAGCAGCCAAGATCGGGCGATCTCGGGGGAGCAGTACTTC
TRBV4-3,NA,TRBJ2-7,NA,CASSQVLDGGAQYF,TGCGCCAGCAGCCAAGTCCTCGACGGCGGGGCCCAGTACTTC
TRBV5-1,NA,TRBJ2-7,TRBD2,CASSPLAASYEQYF,TGCGCCAGCAGCCCGCTAGCGGCCTCCTACGAGCAGTACTTC
TRBV6-6,NA,TRBJ1-2,NA,CASSATGLGGYTF,TGTGCCAGCAGTGCTACAGGGCTGGGCGGCTACACCTTC
TRBV5-6,NA,TRBJ1-5,NA,CASSLRQTSNQPQHF,TGTGCCAGCAGCTTGCGGCAGACAAGCAATCAGCCCCAGCATTTT
TRBV11-3,NA,TRBJ2-3,TRBD1,CASSLGRQGHTDTQYF,TGTGCCAGCAGCTTAGGGCGACAGGGGCACACAGATACGCAGTATTTT
TRBV9,NA,TRBJ2-5,NA,CASSVAGLQETQYF,TGTGCCAGCAGCGTCGCGGGATTACAGGAGACCCAGTACTTC
TRBV5-1,NA,TRBJ1-1,TRBD1,CASSTQGGNTEAFF,TGCGCCAGCAGCACACAGGGGGGGAACACTGAAGCTTTCTTT
TRBV27,once,TRBJ1-2,NA,CASSSRGANYGYTF,TGTGCCAGCAGTTCCAGGGGTGCTAACTATGGCTACACCTTC
TRBV6-6,NA,TRBJ1-5,TRBD1,CASSYEGQGGQPQHF,TGTGCCAGCAGTTACGAAGGACAGGGTGGCCAGCCCCAGCATTTT
TRBV5-1,NA,TRBJ2-1,TRBD1,CASSRDRDHREQFF,TGCGCCAGCAGCCGGGACAGGGACCATCGGGAGCAGTTCTTC
TRBV18,NA,TRBJ1-1,NA,CASLPGSGRGAEAFF,TGTGCCAGCTTACCGGGGTCAGGCCGGGGGGCTGAAGCTTTCTTT
TRBV4-1,NA,TRBJ2-1,TRBD2,CASGTSGNNEQFF,TGCGCCAGCGGGACTAGCGGCAACAATGAGCAGTTCTTC
TRBV11-3,NA,TRBJ2-1,NA,CASSAGMENEQFF,TGTGCCAGCTCCGCAGGGATGGAAAATGAGCAGTTCTTC
TRBV9,NA,TRBJ2-1,TRBD1,CASSVQGQGISYNEQFF,TGTGCCAGCAGCGTACAAGGACAGGGAATATCCTACAATGAGCAGTTCTTC
TRBV27,NA,TRBJ2-7,TRBD2,CASSEIAGVDEQYF,TGTGCCAGCAGTGAAATAGCGGGAGTGGACGAGCAGTACTTC
TRBV4-1,NA,TRBJ2-7,TRBD1,CASSLGQGTEQYF,TGCGCCAGCAGCCTGGGACAGGGAACCGAGCAGTACTTC
TRBV6-6,NA,TRBJ2-7,TRBD1,CASRGTGGLYEQYF,TGTGCCAGCAGGGGGACAGGGGGACTCTACGAGCAGTACTTC
TRBV25-1,NA,TRBJ1-2,NA,CASSELEGSGYGYTF,TGTGCCAGCAGTGAACTGGAGGGATCAGGGTATGGCTACACCTTC
TRBV7-2,NA,TRBJ2-3,NA,CASSLETAYRTDTQYF,TGTGCCAGCAGCTTAGAGACAGCCTACCGCACAGATACGCAGTATTTT
TRBV6-5,NA,TRBJ2-7,TRBD1,CASSYSGTGFYEQYF,TGTGCCAGCAGTTACTCGGGGACAGGGTTTTACGAGCAGTACTTC
TRBV7-7,NA,TRBJ2-7,TRBD2,CASSLAGLAAQRVYEQYF,TGTGCCAGCAGCTTAGCCGGACTAGCGGCCCAGAGGGTCTACGAGCAGTACTTC
TRBV27,NA,TRBJ2-1,TRBD1,CASSSIIWTGGYNEQFF,TGTGCCAGCAGCAGCATTATTTGGACAGGGGGTTACAATGAGCAGTTCTTC
TRBV7-9,NA,TRBJ2-5,NA,CASSLVGAETQYF,TGTGCCAGCAGCTTAGTGGGGGCGGAGACCCAGTACTTC
TRBV5-6,NA,TRBJ2-5,TRBD2,CASSGPGLAGDVQYF,TGTGCCAGCAGCGGCCCGGGACTAGCGGGAGATGTCCAGTACTTC
TRBV7-3,NA,TRBJ2-5,NA,CASSLQAKETQYF,TGTGCCAGCAGCTTGCAAGCAAAAGAGACCCAGTACTTC
TRBV2,NA,TRBJ1-5,TRBD1,CASSWDRVDQPQHF,TGTGCCAGCAGCTGGGACAGGGTGGATCAGCCCCAGCATTTT
TRBV7-3,NA,TRBJ2-5,NA,CASSYDGEETQYF,TGTGCCAGCAGCTACGACGGGGAAGAGACCCAGTACTTC
TRBV5-1,NA,TRBJ2-5,TRBD2,CASSLGVAGGLQETQYF,TGCGCCAGCAGCTTGGGAGTCGCGGGGGGCCTCCAAGAGACCCAGTACTTC
TRBV11-2,NA,TRBJ2-3,NA,CASSLTGSTDTQYF,TGTGCCAGCAGTTTAACAGGCTCCACAGATACGCAGTATTTT
TRBV7-7,NA,TRBJ2-1,TRBD2,CASSLSGSGDEQFF,TGTGCCAGCAGCCTTAGCGGGTCCGGGGATGAGCAGTTCTTC
TRBV11-2,NA,TRBJ2-7,NA,CASSRDFYEQYF,TGTGCCAGCAGCCGGGACTTTTACGAGCAGTACTTC